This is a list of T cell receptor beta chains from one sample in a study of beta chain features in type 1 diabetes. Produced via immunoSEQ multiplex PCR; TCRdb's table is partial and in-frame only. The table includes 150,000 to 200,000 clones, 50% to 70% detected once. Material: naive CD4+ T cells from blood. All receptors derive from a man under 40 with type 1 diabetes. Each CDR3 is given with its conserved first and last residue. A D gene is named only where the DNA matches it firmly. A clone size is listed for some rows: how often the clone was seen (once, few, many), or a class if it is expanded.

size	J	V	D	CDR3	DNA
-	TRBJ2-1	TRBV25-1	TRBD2	CASSEFGGGGTYNEQFF	TGTGCCAGCAGTGAATTCGGAGGCGGGGGGACGTACAATGAGCAGTTCTTC
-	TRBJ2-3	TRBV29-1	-	CSVDRGTDTQYF	TGCAGCGTTGACAGGGGAACAGATACGCAGTATTTT
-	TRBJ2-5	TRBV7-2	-	CASSSAASETQYF	TGTGCCAGCAGCTCCGCAGCGTCAGAGACCCAGTACTTC
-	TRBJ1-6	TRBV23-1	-	CASSQLGGIGSSPNSPLHF	TGCGCCAGCAGTCAATTGGGAGGAATCGGCTCGAGTCCAAATTCACCCCTCCACTTT
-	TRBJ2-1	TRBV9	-	CASSVEVGGGGNEQFF	TGTGCCAGCAGCGTAGAAGTTGGGGGAGGAGGTAATGAGCAGTTCTTC
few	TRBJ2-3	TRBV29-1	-	CSALPGGTDTQYF	TGCAGCGCCCTACCCGGGGGAACAGATACGCAGTATTTT
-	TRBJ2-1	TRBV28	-	CASSSLRGQSYNEQFF	TGTGCCAGCAGCTCCCTAAGGGGACAATCCTACAATGAGCAGTTCTTC
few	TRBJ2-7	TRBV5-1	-	CASSPFRDEQYF	TGCGCCAGCAGCCCTTTTAGGGACGAGCAGTACTTC
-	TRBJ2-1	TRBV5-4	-	CARDFEQFF	TGTGCCAGAGACTTTGAGCAGTTCTTC
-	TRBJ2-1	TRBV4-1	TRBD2	CASSLGGSSYNEQFF	TGCGCCAGCAGTCTCGGGGGGAGCTCCTACAATGAGCAGTTCTTC
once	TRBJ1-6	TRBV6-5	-	CASSYISESYNSPLHF	TGTGCCAGCAGTTACATCTCAGAGTCCTATAATTCACCCCTCCACTTT
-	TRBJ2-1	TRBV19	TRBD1	CASSRTGVSDEQFF	TGTGCCAGTAGTAGAACAGGGGTGTCAGATGAGCAGTTCTTC
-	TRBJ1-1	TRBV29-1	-	CSVEGQANTEAFF	TGCAGCGTTGAAGGACAGGCGAACACTGAAGCTTTCTTT
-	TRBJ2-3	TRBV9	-	CASSYRPLTDTQYF	TGTGCCAGCAGCTACCGGCCCCTAACAGATACGCAGTATTTT
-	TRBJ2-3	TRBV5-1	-	CASSLVQGSTDTQYF	TGCGCCAGCAGCTTGGTTCAGGGAAGCACAGATACGCAGTATTTT
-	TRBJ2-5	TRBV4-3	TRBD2	CASSLRGGAEETQYF	TGCGCCAGCAGCCTGCGCGGGGGGGCGGAAGAGACCCAGTACTTC
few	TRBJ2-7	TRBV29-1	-	CSVEDLDGTYEQYF	TGCAGCGTTGAAGATCTTGACGGAACCTACGAGCAGTACTTC
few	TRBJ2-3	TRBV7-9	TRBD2	CASSFPTGGGAADTQYF	TGTGCCAGCAGCTTCCCAACAGGCGGGGGGGCAGCAGATACGCAGTATTTT
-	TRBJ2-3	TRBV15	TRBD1	CATSRGGGLSTDTQYF	TGTGCCACCAGCAGAGGAGGGGGCCTTAGCACAGATACGCAGTATTTT
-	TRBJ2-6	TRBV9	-	CASSVVPPPGANVLTF	TGTGCCAGCAGCGTAGTTCCCCCACCTGGGGCCAACGTCCTGACTTTC
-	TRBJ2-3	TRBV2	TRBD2	CASRDTSGGDTQYF	TGTGCCAGCAGGGACACTAGCGGGGGAGATACGCAGTATTTT
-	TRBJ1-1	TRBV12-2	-	CASRSLSQGSTEAFF	TGTGCAAGTCGCTCCTTATCTCAGGGTAGTACTGAAGCTTTCTTT
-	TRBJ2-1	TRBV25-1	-	CASSEWQYEQFF	TGTGCCAGCAGTGAATGGCAGTATGAGCAGTTCTTC
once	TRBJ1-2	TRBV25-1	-	CASSEPARGNGYTF	TGTGCCAGCAGTGAACCCGCGAGGGGGAATGGCTACACCTTC
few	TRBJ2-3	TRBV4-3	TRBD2	CASSQDLPSSGKGGTQYF	TGCGCCAGCAGCCAAGATCTTCCGTCTAGCGGGAAAGGGGGTACGCAGTATTTT
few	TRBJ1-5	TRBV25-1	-	CASSEPGQTGQPQHF	TGTGCCAGCAGTGAACCGGGGCAAACTGGTCAGCCCCAGCATTTT
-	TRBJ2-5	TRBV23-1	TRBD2	CASSQIWVTSGGYETQYF	TGCGCCAGCAGTCAAATTTGGGTAACTAGCGGGGGGTATGAGACCCAGTACTTC
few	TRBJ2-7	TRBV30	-	CAWSGSYEQYF	TGTGCCTGGAGTGGTTCCTACGAGCAGTACTTC
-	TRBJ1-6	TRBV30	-	CAWSDRYPLHF	TGTGCCTGGAGTGACAGGTACCCACTCCACTTT
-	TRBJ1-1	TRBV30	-	CAWRSKRAVNTEAFF	TGTGCCTGGCGCTCGAAGAGGGCGGTGAACACTGAAGCTTTCTTT
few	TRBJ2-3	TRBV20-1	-	CSARSGNTQYF	TGCAGTGCTAGATCCGGGAATACGCAGTATTTT
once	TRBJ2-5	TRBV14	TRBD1	CASSQAWTGIETQYF	TGTGCCAGCAGCCAAGCGTGGACAGGGATCGAGACCCAGTACTTC
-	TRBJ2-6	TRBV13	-	CASSPSSGANVLTF	TGTGCCAGCAGCCCAAGCTCTGGGGCCAACGTCCTGACTTTC
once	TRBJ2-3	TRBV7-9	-	CASSVVRSGYTDTQYF	TGTGCCAGCAGCGTAGTTAGAAGCGGGTACACAGATACGCAGTATTTT
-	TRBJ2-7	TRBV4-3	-	CASSHYRDEVNEQYF	TGCGCCAGCAGCCACTACAGGGACGAAGTAAACGAGCAGTACTTC
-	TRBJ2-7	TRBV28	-	CASRGDTRDEQYF	TGTGCCAGCAGGGGAGACACCCGGGACGAGCAGTACTTC
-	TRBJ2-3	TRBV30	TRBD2	CAWSATSGTDTQYF	TGTGCCTGGAGTGCTACTAGCGGTACAGATACGCAGTATTTT
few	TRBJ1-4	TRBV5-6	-	CASSATRQVATNEKLFF	TGTGCCAGCAGTGCAACCAGACAGGTTGCAACTAATGAAAAACTGTTTTTT
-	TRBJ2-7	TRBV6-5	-	CASSYLGVDYEQYF	TGTGCCAGCAGTTACCTCGGGGTGGACTACGAGCAGTACTTC
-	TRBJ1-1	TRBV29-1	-	CSVEPQINTEAFF	TGCAGCGTTGAACCGCAAATAAACACTGAAGCTTTCTTT
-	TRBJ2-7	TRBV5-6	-	CASSLYQGSEQYF	TGTGCCAGCAGCTTGTATCAGGGCTCCGAGCAGTACTTC
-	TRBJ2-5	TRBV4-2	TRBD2	CASSLRTSGGPAGETQYF	TGTGCCAGCAGCCTCCGGACTAGCGGGGGGCCTGCAGGAGAGACCCAGTACTTC
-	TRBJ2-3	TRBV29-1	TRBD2	CSVGGGAVTDTQYF	TGCAGCGTCGGCGGGGGGGCGGTCACAGATACGCAGTATTTT
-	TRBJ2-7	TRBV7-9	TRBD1	CASSPQGASYEQYF	TGTGCCAGCAGCCCACAGGGGGCTAGCTACGAGCAGTACTTC
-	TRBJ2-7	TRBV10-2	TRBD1	CASSIRTGNEQYF	TGCGCCAGCAGTATTAGGACAGGTAACGAGCAGTACTTC